The 32 T cell receptor beta chains in this list originate from one sample, sequenced in a study of cytomegalovirus exposure and HLA in healthy donors. The PCR contained 60 Vbeta and 13 Jbeta primers. Repertoires were generated with immunoSEQ multiplex PCR, while TCRdb's copy carries only in-frame clones and drops some. This sample yields roughly 100,000 clones, of which about 80% are seen a single time; around 4.1% belongs to the top ten. The sequencing input was PBMCs. The receptors derive from a man aged 40-49 years in good health and CMV-seronegative.

This clone was seen a few times. The V and J genes are TRBV11-2 and TRBJ2-3, with D uncertain. This CDR3 spans 15 amino acids. CDR1 SGHAT and CDR2 FQNNGV come from the germline V gene. V dropped 5 bases and J dropped 5 bases, with 17 bases sitting between them. The CDR3 here is CASSPEGRPRDTQYF. The CDR3 DNA is TGTGCCAGCAGCCCCGAAGGCAGGCCGAGAGATACGCAGTATTTT.

This clone was counted between two and nine times. The rearrangement joins TRBV28 to TRBJ1-2; weak D call: TRBD1 (6 bases). Germline CDR1 reads MDHEN; CDR2 reads SYDVKM. Trimming left V 7 bases short and J 3 bases short, with 12 bases between. The CDR3 is 13 amino acids. DNA of the CDR3: TGTGCCAGCACTGCCGGACAGTACTATGGCTACACCTTC. It specifies CASTAGQYYGYTF.

Concerning this clone itself: One end of the junction is discordant with germline, which a read error may explain. The chain joins TRBV7-9 to TRBJ1-4, with 8 bases fitting TRBD1. The germline V gene has CDR1 SEHNR and CDR2 FQNEAQ (reference sequence). The CDR3 covers 15 residues. CDR3 amino acids: CSSSLGQGPNEKLFF. CDR3 sequence (DNA): TGTTCCAGCAGCTTAGGACAGGGTCCTAATGAAAAACTGTTTTTT.

The rearrangement uses TRBV6-1 and TRBJ1-2; weak D call: TRBD1 (5 bases). The V gene's germline CDR1 is MNHNS and CDR2 SASEGT. The CDR3 consists of 15 residues. V was trimmed by 3 bases and J by 8 bases, leaving 19 bases between them. This CDR3 reads CASSDWGGSFGGYTF. The CDR3 nucleotides are TGTGCCAGCAGTGATTGGGGCGGGAGCTTTGGGGGCTACACCTTC.

V usage is TRBV19 and J usage is TRBJ2-1, with 9 bases fitting TRBD1. Looked up from germline, CDR1 is LNHDA and CDR2 is SQIVND (reference sequence). CDR3 size: 16 residues. Losses at the gene ends were 4 bases for V and 5 bases for J; bases not matched to a gene: 9. The CDR3 region is CASSSPGQGMDNEQFF. DNA of the CDR3: TGTGCCAGTAGTAGTCCGGGACAGGGCATGGACAATGAGCAGTTCTTC.

V is TRBV11-2 and J is TRBJ2-1; D gene uncertain. V shed 0 bases and J shed 4 bases, with 10 bases lying between them. The CDR3 runs 15 residues. Germline CDR1 is SGHAT and CDR2 is FQNNGV. The CDR3 sequence: CASSLDPNPYNEQFF. CDR3 sequence (DNA): TGTGCCAGCAGCTTAGATCCTAACCCATACAATGAGCAGTTCTTC.

The V gene is TRBV5-1, the J gene TRBJ2-5; 8 bases fit TRBD2. Germline-derived CDR1 and CDR2 are SGHRS and YFSETQ. There are 16 residues in the CDR3. J was trimmed by 1 base and V by 4 bases; bases with no gene match: 9. This chain's CDR3 is CASSDSLAAVQETQYF. The CDR3, as DNA: TGCGCCAGCAGCGACTCACTAGCGGCCGTCCAAGAGACCCAGTACTTC.

This chain uses TRBV11-3 with TRBJ2-5; 8 bases match TRBD2. The CDR3 runs 15 residues. Germline values: CDR1 SGHNT, CDR2 YENEEA. The ends lost 6 bases at V and 3 bases at J; junction bases unmatched: 9. The CDR3 sequence: CASSPGLDAKETQYF. For the CDR3, the DNA is TGTGCCAGCAGTCCGGGACTAGATGCTAAAGAGACCCAGTACTTC.

This rearrangement joins TRBV6-5 to TRBJ2-1; TRBD2 matches 9 bases. Germline V lookup: CDR1 MNHEY, CDR2 SVGAGI. The CDR3 is made up of 15 amino acids. With V trimmed by 6 bases and J by 1 base, 4 bases remained unmatched. The CDR3 loop is CASSLSGGSYNEQFF. The DNA of the CDR3 is TGTGCCAGCAGCCTAAGCGGGGGGTCCTACAATGAGCAGTTCTTC.

The chain joins TRBV5-4 to TRBJ2-1, with D hard to call. V lost 4 bases and J 1 base, leaving 3 bases between the germline ends. This CDR3 contains 12 residues. CDR1 is SGHNT and CDR2 is YYREEE in the germline V gene (reference sequence). The CDR3 spells CASSQSYNEQFF. The DNA of the CDR3 is TGTGCCAGCAGCCAGTCCTACAATGAGCAGTTCTTC.

This chain connects TRBV4-1 to TRBJ1-3; D is unclear. V was cut by 3 bases and J by 0 bases, with 18 bases left in between. Germline V gives CDR1 MGHRA, CDR2 YSYEKL. The CDR3 is made up of 18 amino acids. The CDR3 loop reads CASSQREPAAISGNTIYF. Written as DNA, the CDR3 is TGCGCCAGCAGCCAGAGAGAACCGGCGGCCATCTCTGGAAACACCATATATTTT.

This rearrangement joins TRBV5-1 to TRBJ2-5, with a tentative D call TRBD2 (6 bases). Germline-derived CDR1 and CDR2 are SGHRS and YFSETQ. CDR3 length: 14 amino acids. The V end was cut by 4 bases, the J end by 3 bases, with 13 bases between. The CDR3 protein is CASSGGLLEETQYF. DNA for the CDR3: TGCGCCAGCAGCGGGGGACTGTTAGAAGAGACCCAGTACTTC.

The rearrangement uses TRBV30 and TRBJ1-5, with 8 bases matching TRBD1. Germline CDR1 reads GTSNPN; CDR2 reads SVGIG (reference sequence). CDR3 length: 12 residues. V shed 8 bases and J 7 bases; nucleotides not matched to a gene: 7. The CDR3 nucleotides read TGTGCCCGTGAGACAGGGGAGCAGCCCCAGCATTTT. It codes for CARETGEQPQHF.

This clone was counted a few times. J is TRBJ1-2 and V is TRBV5-6; D perhaps matches TRBD1 (6 bases). V gave up 4 bases and J gave up 8 bases, with 12 bases separating them. The V gene's germline CDR1 is SGHDT and CDR2 YYEEEE. The CDR3 has 12 amino acids. CDR3 loop: CASSRYRDGYTF. DNA for the CDR3: TGTGCCAGCAGCCGATACAGGGACGGCTACACCTTC.

This chain connects TRBV18 to TRBJ2-4; no firm D call. Trimming shortened V by 2 bases and J by 5 bases, and 10 bases separated the two germline ends. The germline V gene encodes CDR1 KGHSH and CDR2 LQKENI. This CDR3 contains 14 residues. Here the CDR3 reads CASSPKIRENIQYF. The CDR3 DNA sequence: TGTGCCAGCTCACCAAAGATACGGGAAAACATTCAGTACTTC.

The chain couples TRBV6-1 to TRBJ2-2; D is possibly TRBD1 (5 bases). Germline CDR1 reads MNHNS; CDR2 reads SASEGT. The V and J ends lost 2 bases and 6 bases respectively, with 16 bases between them. The CDR3 sequence is 16 residues long. This CDR3 is CASSESLVQDAGELFF. CDR3 nucleotides: TGTGCCAGCAGTGAATCCCTGGTACAGGACGCCGGGGAGCTGTTTTTT.

Details on this clone: In the same sample, other DNA sequences code for this CDR3. In DNA form, the CDR3 reads TGTGCCAGCAGTTTAGGGGTCGGGGCAGATACGCAGTATTTT. It yields the protein CASSLGVGADTQYF. The rearrangement uses TRBV27 and TRBJ2-3, with D tentatively TRBD2 (5 bases). The CDR3 has 14 amino acids. CDR1 and CDR2 from the germline V gene are MNHEY and SMNVEV (reference sequence). V was pared by 2 bases and J by 4 bases, with 10 bases between.

The chain employs TRBV10-3 and TRBJ2-3; the match to TRBD2 covers 11 bases. Germline CDR1 reads ENHRY; CDR2 reads SYGVKD. V lost 6 bases to trimming and J lost 4 bases; unmatched junction nucleotides: 9. The CDR3 extends over 16 amino acids. CDR3: CAIRQNSGGAADTQYF. The CDR3 nucleotides are TGTGCCATCAGGCAAAATAGCGGGGGGGCCGCAGATACGCAGTATTTT.

The chain links TRBV5-1 to TRBJ2-1; TRBD2 might be the D (7 bases). Germline V CDR1 and CDR2: SGHRS, YFSETQ. Trimming pared 1 base from V and 6 bases from J, leaving 11 bases between. This CDR3 spans 14 amino acids. CDR3 bases: TGCGCCAGCAGCTTGAGTGGGGGGGCCAATGAGCAGTTCTTC. The encoded protein is CASSLSGGANEQFF.

The chain links TRBV28 to TRBJ2-2; D might be TRBD1 (5 bases). Trimming pared 7 bases from V and 7 bases from J, leaving 13 bases between. Germline loops: CDR1 MDHEN, CDR2 SYDVKM. This CDR3 spans 13 amino acids. The CDR3 sequence is CASKGNHRGELFF. For the CDR3, the DNA is TGTGCCAGCAAGGGGAATCATCGCGGGGAGCTGTTTTTT.

This clone has a handful of counts. This chain links TRBV30 with TRBJ2-7; a possible D gene is TRBD1 (6 bases). The V and J ends lost 0 bases and 4 bases respectively, with 13 bases between them. The CDR3 loop spans 14 amino acids. Germline V gene data show CDR1 as GTSNPN and CDR2 as SVGIG (reference sequence). This CDR3 is CAWSVGSGEYEQYF. The DNA for the CDR3 is TGTGCCTGGAGTGTAGGTTCAGGGGAGTACGAGCAGTACTTC.

This sequence joins TRBV6-5 and TRBJ1-2; 9 bases line up with TRBD1. The junction had 10 bases not matched to a gene; V was cut back by 0 bases and J by 8 bases. The CDR3 loop spans 16 amino acids. Germline-derived CDR1 and CDR2 are MNHEY and SVGAGI. The CDR3 protein is CASSYSGQGWDRGYTF. The CDR3 DNA sequence: TGTGCCAGCAGTTACTCCGGACAGGGGTGGGATAGGGGCTACACCTTC.

The chain uses TRBV5-1 and TRBJ2-7; D is possibly TRBD1 (5 bases). V was shortened by 1 base and J by 1 base, with 12 bases between the two germline ends. This CDR3 is built from 15 residues. Germline values: CDR1 SGHRS, CDR2 YFSETQ. DNA for the CDR3: TGCGCCAGCAGCTTGATTGGGGCAGTATCCTACGAGCAGTACTTC. Translating gives CASSLIGAVSYEQYF.

The rearrangement joins TRBV5-1 to TRBJ1-2; 7 bases fit TRBD1. Germline assignment: CDR1 SGHRS and CDR2 YFSETQ. The CDR3 consists of 16 residues. V lost 4 bases, J lost 0 bases, and 9 bases stayed unmatched. The CDR3 sequence: CASSPVGQRANYGYTF. CDR3 DNA: TGCGCCAGCAGCCCGGTGGGACAGAGAGCTAACTATGGCTACACCTTC. Using reference TRBV5-1 and TRBJ1-2 for the parts outside the CDR3, the full variable domain is KAGVTQTPRYLIKTRGQQVTLSCSPISGHRSVSWYQQTPGQGLQFLFEYFSETQRNKGNFPGRFSGRQFSNSRSEMNVSTLELGDSALYLCASSPVGQRANYGYTFGSGTRLTVV.

This sequence joins TRBV19 and TRBJ2-3, with 12 bases fitting TRBD2. The CDR3 is 17 amino acids. Germline V lookup: CDR1 LNHDA, CDR2 SQIVND (reference sequence). The V and J ends lost 4 bases and 3 bases, in that order; junction bases with no gene match: 8. This CDR3 is CASSRLAGGRGTDTQYF. Here the CDR3 DNA reads TGTGCCAGTAGTAGGCTAGCGGGGGGGCGGGGAACAGATACGCAGTATTTT.

The CDR3 sequence: CASGLDLRTATNEKLFF. The DNA of the CDR3 is TGTGCTAGTGGTTTGGACCTTAGGACAGCAACTAATGAAAAACTGTTTTTT. The V and J genes are TRBV12-5 and TRBJ1-4, with TRBD1 as a possible D gene (6 bases). CDR3 length equals 17 residues. With 1 base removed from V and 0 bases from J, the gap between germline ends came to 12 bases. Germline V gene lookup returns CDR1 LGHNT and CDR2 FRNRAP.

This clone appeared once. The J gene is TRBJ2-2, the V gene TRBV7-5; the listed D gene, TRBD2, was not tested against the DNA. TRBV7-5 corresponds to a pseudogene. This CDR3 has 13 amino acids. CDR3 loop: CVSPLPGGGELFF. The CDR3 bases are TGTGTCAGCCCGCTACCGGGGGGCGGGGAGCTGTTTTTT.

The rearrangement links TRBV10-3 to TRBJ1-1; maybe TRBD1 (6 bases). V lost 7 bases, J lost 1 base, and 10 bases lay in between. Germline CDR1 reads ENHRY; CDR2 reads SYGVKD. CDR3 length: 13 amino acids. This CDR3 reads CAIKVDRNTEAFF. CDR3 bases: TGTGCCATCAAGGTGGACAGGAACACTGAAGCTTTCTTT.

V gene TRBV4-1 combines with J gene TRBJ1-2; 9 bases match TRBD1. Germline V gene data show CDR1 as MGHRA and CDR2 as YSYEKL. V trimming: 0 bases; J trimming: 4 bases; junction bases outside the gene matches: 3. This CDR3 region has 15 residues. The CDR3 sequence is CASSQEGQGPYGYTF. The DNA of the CDR3 is TGCGCCAGCAGCCAAGAGGGACAGGGTCCCTATGGCTACACCTTC.

This sequence joins TRBV19 and TRBJ2-3; D is possibly TRBD2 (5 bases). Between the trimmed V and J ends, which lost 5 bases and 2 bases, there was a span of 17 bases. The germline V gene has CDR1 LNHDA and CDR2 SQIVND (reference sequence). This CDR3 spans 16 amino acids. The CDR3 coding sequence is TGTGCCAGTAGTGGTCGTCGGGCGGAGGACACAGATACGCAGTATTTT. Its protein is CASSGRRAEDTDTQYF.

This chain links TRBV6-1 with TRBJ2-3, with 13 bases that match TRBD2. Germline assignment: CDR1 MNHNS and CDR2 SASEGT. V shed 10 bases, J shed 4 bases, and the junction held 8 bases outside the gene matches. The CDR3 has 15 amino acids. The CDR3, as DNA: TGTGCCATACACCTACTAGCGGGGGGGGCAGATACGCAGTATTTT. Its translation: CAIHLLAGGADTQYF.

This clone was recorded once. The chain is built from TRBV15 and TRBJ2-1; TRBD2 might be the D (6 bases). Germline V gives CDR1 LNHNV, CDR2 YYDKDF (reference sequence). Trimming stripped 3 bases from V and 6 bases from J, with 18 bases between. This CDR3 has 16 amino acids. The CDR3 nucleotides are TGTGCCACCAGCAGGTTCACTAGCAAAAGGGCCAATGAGCAGTTCTTC. Its protein product is CATSRFTSKRANEQFF.